The entry that follows covers one T cell receptor (beta chain) sequence. What it recognizes is unknown. The CDR3 runs to 11 residues. The germline V gene has CDR1 MNHNY and CDR2 SVGAGI (reference sequence). V dropped 2 bases and J dropped 6 bases, with 1 base sitting between them. CD4+ T cells specific for antigen were expanded with viral peptide pools by the ViraFEST assay before sequencing. Once cultured for roughly nine days, the cells underwent separation to obtain CD4+ T cells. According to the study, vaccine recipients showed no prior SARS-CoV-2 infection and negative nucleocapsid antibodies. This specimen belongs to a study of vaccination effects on CD4 cells after COVID-19. TCRdb's table, derived via immunoSEQ multiplex PCR, lists solely in-frame clones and lacks some. The repertoire holds 71,000 or so clones, with roughly 78% as singletons. Whole-study results and caveats: A shortage of convalescent patients and an absence of early post-infection timepoints characterized the study. The study found that only 1 of 255 vaccine-induced clones from healthy vaccinees cross-reacted with common cold coronaviruses.

The chain employs TRBV6-6 and TRBJ2-2; the D is unclear. This sample comprised CD4+ T cells from PBMCs cultured with HCoV-OC43 spike peptides, obtained before COVID-19 vaccination. Specified subset: HCoV-OC43 spike overlapping peptide pool stimulation. This clonotype was sampled from a human donor who received a COVID-19 vaccine. In nucleotides, the CDR3 is TGTGCCAGCAGTTACCCCGGGGAGCTGTTTTTT. This codes for CASSYPGELFF.